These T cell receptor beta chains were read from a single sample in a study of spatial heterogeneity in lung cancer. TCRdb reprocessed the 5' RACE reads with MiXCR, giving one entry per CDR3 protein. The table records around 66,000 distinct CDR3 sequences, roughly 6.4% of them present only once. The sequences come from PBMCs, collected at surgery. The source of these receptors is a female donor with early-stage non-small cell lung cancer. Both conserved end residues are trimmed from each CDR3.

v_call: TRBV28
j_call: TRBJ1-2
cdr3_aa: ASSPRGPPTYT

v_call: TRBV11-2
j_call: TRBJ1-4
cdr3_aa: ASSLERVAELF

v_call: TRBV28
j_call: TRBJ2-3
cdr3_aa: ASSLYDRGTDTQY

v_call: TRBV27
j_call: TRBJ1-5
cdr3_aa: ASREGLLSNQPQH

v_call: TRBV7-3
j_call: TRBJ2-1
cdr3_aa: ASSSRQIPGDEQF

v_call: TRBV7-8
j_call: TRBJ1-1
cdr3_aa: ASSLGGTGLGVNTEAF

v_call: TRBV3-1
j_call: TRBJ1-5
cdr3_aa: ASSQDLRVNQPQH

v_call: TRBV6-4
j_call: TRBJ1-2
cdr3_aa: ASSVQAGANYGYT

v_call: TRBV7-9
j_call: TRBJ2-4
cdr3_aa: ASSSPGQEAKNIQY

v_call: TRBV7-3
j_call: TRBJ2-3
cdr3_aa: ASSWNPTGAGADTQY

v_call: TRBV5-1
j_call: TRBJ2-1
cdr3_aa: ASSLGGTYFRAYNEQF

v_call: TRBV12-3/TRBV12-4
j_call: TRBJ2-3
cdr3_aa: ASSLRGDTQY

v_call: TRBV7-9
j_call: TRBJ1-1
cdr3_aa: ASSLSRGGNTEAF

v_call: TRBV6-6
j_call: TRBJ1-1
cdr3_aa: ASSSWTGNTEAF

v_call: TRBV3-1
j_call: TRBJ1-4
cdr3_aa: ASSQFPREKLF